The subject of this entry is one TCR beta chain. The entry originates in a study of T cell changes during pregnancy in multiple sclerosis. Germline V gene lookup returns CDR1 KGHSH and CDR2 LQKENI. The CDR3 totals 14 residues. Trimming removed 7 bases from V and 9 bases from J; junction bases left unmatched: 11. The protocol was immunoSEQ multiplex PCR, while the TCRdb copy is restricted to in-frame clones and leaves out a portion. The sample yields 70,000 or so clones, 80% to 95% seen once. The receptor was derived from a female donor with multiple sclerosis, enrolled in a pregnancy study. The sample in question was CD4+ T cells from peripheral blood mononuclear cells, obtained after pregnancy. J is TRBJ2-1 and V is TRBV18, with 8 bases that match TRBD2. CDR3 sequence: CASCPSAGGIEQFF. The CDR3 region has the DNA TGTGCCAGCTGTCCGAGCGCGGGAGGTATTGAGCAGTTCTTC.